This entry features one T cell receptor beta chain sequence. The record originates from a study of blood T cell repertoires in COVID-19. Looking at the study overall: Samples representing acute and convalescent COVID-19 were sourced from the United States, Italy and Spain.

Clones were read by immunoSEQ multiplex PCR, and TCRdb kept only the in-frame ones, dropping some. Here the sample spans around 240,000 clones, about 82% being singletons. Participants' reported clinical history set cohort assignment. There are 17 residues in the CDR3. J lost 0 bases, V lost 0 bases, and 5 bases had no gene match. Per germline, CDR1 MGHRA and CDR2 YSYEKL. This receptor was taken from a woman between 50 and 59 years old who had recovered from COVID-19. The sample consisted of PBMCs or T cells enriched from blood (not recorded which). J is TRBJ2-1 and V is TRBV4-1; TRBD2 agrees at 7 bases. CDR3 coding DNA: TGCGCCAGCAGCCAAGATCGGGGGGAGGGCTCCTACAATGAGCAGTTCTTC. This sequence encodes CASSQDRGEGSYNEQFF.